One T cell receptor beta chain is described in this entry. Antigen specificity is unknown. The source of the sample is a study of post-analysis software for immune sequencing data. Background on the study: Patients had relapsing-remitting, secondary progressive or progressive-relapsing multiple sclerosis; some lacked subtype.

Study conclusions and caveats: With F measure, samples from one preparation batch clustered together strongly. In patients, about 5 TRBV segments were more frequent than in controls, with TRBV5-6, TRBV5-1 and TRBV20-1 among them. Versus controls, multiple sclerosis patients showed significantly lower diversity (normalized Chao1).

Germline CDR1 and CDR2: SGHVS and FNYEAQ. V was clipped by 1 base and J by 0 bases, with 10 bases between them. This CDR3 spans 15 amino acids. Researchers reported that TCR beta cDNA libraries carried unique molecular identifiers. TCRdb used MiXCR to reprocess the PCR reads, holding one entry per CDR3 protein. The top ten clones hold 4% to 5.5% of a sample with some 240,000 distinct CDR3 sequences, about 40% of them seen once. The chain uses TRBV7-6 and TRBJ2-7; the D gene is possibly TRBD2 (5 bases). This sequence originates from a girl under 18 with multiple sclerosis. Sequencing was carried out using blood. CDR3 DNA sequence: TGTGCCAGCAGCTTAGTGGACTCGAGCTCCTACGAGCAGTACTTC. Translating it yields CASSLVDSSSYEQYF.